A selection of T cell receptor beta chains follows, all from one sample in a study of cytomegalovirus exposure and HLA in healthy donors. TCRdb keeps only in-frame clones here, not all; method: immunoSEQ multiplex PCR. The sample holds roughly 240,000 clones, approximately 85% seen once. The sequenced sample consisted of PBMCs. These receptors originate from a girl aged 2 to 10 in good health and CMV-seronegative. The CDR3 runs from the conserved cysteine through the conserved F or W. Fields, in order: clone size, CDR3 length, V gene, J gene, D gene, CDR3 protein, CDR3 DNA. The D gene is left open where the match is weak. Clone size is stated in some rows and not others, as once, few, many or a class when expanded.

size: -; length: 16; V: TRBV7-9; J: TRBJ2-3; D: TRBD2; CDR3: CASSPGLAGSVDTQYF; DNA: TGTGCCAGCAGCCCGGGACTAGCGGGATCGGTAGATACGCAGTATTTT
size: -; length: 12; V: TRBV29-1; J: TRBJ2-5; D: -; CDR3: CSDIQVRETQYF; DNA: TGCAGCGACATTCAGGTTAGAGAGACCCAGTACTTC
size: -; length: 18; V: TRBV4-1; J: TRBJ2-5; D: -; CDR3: CASSQAPLMVAVEETQYF; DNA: TGCGCCAGCAGCCAAGCACCCCTCATGGTAGCGGTTGAAGAGACCCAGTACTTC
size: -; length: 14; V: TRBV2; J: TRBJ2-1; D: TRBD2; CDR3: CASSRTSGSNEQFF; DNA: TGTGCCAGCTCAAGGACTAGCGGGAGCAATGAGCAGTTCTTC
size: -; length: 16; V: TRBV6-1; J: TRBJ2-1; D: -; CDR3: CASSAETGSPYNEQFF; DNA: TGTGCCAGCAGTGCAGAAACAGGGTCCCCCTACAATGAGCAGTTCTTC
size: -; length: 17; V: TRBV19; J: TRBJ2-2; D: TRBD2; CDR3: CASSPGGRRGGTGELFF; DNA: TGTGCCAGTAGTCCCGGGGGAAGGCGGGGGGGCACCGGGGAGCTGTTTTTT
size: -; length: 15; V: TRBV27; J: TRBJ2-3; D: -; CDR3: CASSPRWGVGDTQYF; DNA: TGTGCCAGCAGTCCTAGATGGGGGGTGGGAGATACGCAGTATTTT
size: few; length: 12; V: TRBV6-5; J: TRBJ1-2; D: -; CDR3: CASSEGALGYTF; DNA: TGTGCCAGCAGTGAAGGGGCCCTTGGCTACACCTTC
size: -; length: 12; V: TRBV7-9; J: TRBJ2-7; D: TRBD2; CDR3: CASSLSSGWQYF; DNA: TGTGCCAGCAGCTTATCTAGCGGATGGCAGTACTTC
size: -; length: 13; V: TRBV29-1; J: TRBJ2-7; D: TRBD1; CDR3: CSVAGQSSYEQYF; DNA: TGCAGCGTTGCGGGACAGAGCTCCTACGAGCAGTACTTC
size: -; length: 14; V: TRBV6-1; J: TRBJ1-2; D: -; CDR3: CASSEAGGPGGYTF; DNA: TGTGCCAGCAGTGAAGCTGGGGGCCCCGGGGGCTACACCTTC
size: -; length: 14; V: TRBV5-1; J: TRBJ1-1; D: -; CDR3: CASTQSGSHTEAFF; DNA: TGCGCCAGCACCCAGTCAGGCTCGCACACTGAAGCTTTCTTT
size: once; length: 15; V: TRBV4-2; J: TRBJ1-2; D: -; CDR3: CASSQDVQGINGYTF; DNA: TGTGCCAGCAGCCAAGATGTCCAGGGGATCAATGGCTACACCTTC
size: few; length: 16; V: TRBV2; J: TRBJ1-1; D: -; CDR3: CASSEGSATSGTEAFF; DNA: TGTGCCAGCAGTGAAGGGTCAGCGACCTCGGGAACTGAAGCTTTCTTT
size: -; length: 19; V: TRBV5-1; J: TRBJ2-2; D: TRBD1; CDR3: CASSLGPGHRGSNTGELFF; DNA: TGCGCCAGCAGCTTGGGTCCCGGGCACAGGGGTTCTAACACCGGGGAGCTGTTTTTT
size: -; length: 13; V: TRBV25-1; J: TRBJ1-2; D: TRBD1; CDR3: CASSLQGNGGYTF; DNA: TGTGCCAGCAGTCTACAGGGGAATGGTGGCTACACCTTC
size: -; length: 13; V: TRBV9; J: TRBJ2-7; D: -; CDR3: CASSAQNSYEQYF; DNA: TGTGCCAGCAGCGCCCAAAACTCCTACGAGCAGTACTTC
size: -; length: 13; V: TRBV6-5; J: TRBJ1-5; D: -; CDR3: CASSLYENQPQHF; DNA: TGTGCCAGCAGTCTTTACGAGAATCAGCCCCAGCATTTT
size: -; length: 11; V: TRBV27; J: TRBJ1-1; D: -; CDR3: CATHKGTEAFF; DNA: TGTGCCACCCACAAGGGGACTGAAGCTTTCTTT
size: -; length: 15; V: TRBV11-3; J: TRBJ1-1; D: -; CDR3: CASSLRGGMNTEAFF; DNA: TGTGCCAGCAGCCTCAGAGGTGGCATGAACACTGAAGCTTTCTTT
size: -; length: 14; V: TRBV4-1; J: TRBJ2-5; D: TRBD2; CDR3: CASSPGLAMETQYF; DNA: TGCGCCAGCAGCCCGGGACTAGCGATGGAGACCCAGTACTTC
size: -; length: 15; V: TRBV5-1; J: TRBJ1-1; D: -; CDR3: CASSIRRNEGTEAFF; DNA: TGCGCCAGCAGCATTCGACGGAACGAGGGCACTGAAGCTTTCTTT
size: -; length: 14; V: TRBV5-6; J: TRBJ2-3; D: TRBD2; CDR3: CASNELAVTDTQYF; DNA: TGTGCCAGCAACGAACTAGCGGTCACAGATACGCAGTATTTT
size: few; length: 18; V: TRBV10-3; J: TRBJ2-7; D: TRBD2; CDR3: CAISGGLAGPGKPYEQYF; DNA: TGTGCCATCAGTGGAGGACTAGCGGGTCCTGGCAAACCCTACGAGCAGTACTTC
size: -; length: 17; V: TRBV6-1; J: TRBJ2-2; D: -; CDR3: CASSDVYSGANTGELFF; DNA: TGTGCCAGCAGTGACGTGTATAGCGGAGCGAACACCGGGGAGCTGTTTTTT
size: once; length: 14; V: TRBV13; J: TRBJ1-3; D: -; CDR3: CASRLRSSGNTIYF; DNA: TGTGCCAGCAGACTTAGATCCTCTGGAAACACCATATATTTT
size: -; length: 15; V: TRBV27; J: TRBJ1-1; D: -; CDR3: CASSFSKGEYTEAFF; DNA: TGTGCCAGCAGTTTTTCGAAGGGAGAGTACACTGAAGCTTTCTTT
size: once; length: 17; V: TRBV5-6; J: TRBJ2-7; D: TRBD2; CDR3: CASSLLGLAVQRNEQYF; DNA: TGTGCCAGCAGCTTGTTGGGACTAGCGGTCCAGAGGAACGAGCAGTACTTC
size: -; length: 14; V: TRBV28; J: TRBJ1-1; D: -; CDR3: CASSRRQGGIGAFF; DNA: TGTGCCAGCAGTAGGCGTCAGGGTGGTATAGGAGCTTTCTTT
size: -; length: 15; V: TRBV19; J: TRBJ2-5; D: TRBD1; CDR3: CASSIGQGAQETQYF; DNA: TGTGCCAGTAGTATCGGACAGGGGGCCCAAGAGACCCAGTACTTC
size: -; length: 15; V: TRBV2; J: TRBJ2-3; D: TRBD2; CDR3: CASSERLAGTDTQYF; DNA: TGTGCCAGCAGTGAGAGGCTAGCGGGCACAGATACGCAGTATTTT
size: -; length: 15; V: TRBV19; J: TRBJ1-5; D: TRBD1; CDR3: CASSPGQGASQPQHF; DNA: TGTGCCAGTAGCCCGGGACAGGGGGCTTCTCAGCCCCAGCATTTT
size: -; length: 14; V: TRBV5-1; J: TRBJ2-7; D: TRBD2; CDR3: CASKLARERYEQYF; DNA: TGCGCCAGCAAGCTGGCGCGGGAGCGGTACGAGCAGTACTTC
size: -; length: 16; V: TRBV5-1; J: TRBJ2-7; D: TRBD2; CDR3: CASSLASQRDTYEQYF; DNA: TGCGCCAGCAGCCTTGCTAGCCAGCGGGATACCTACGAGCAGTACTTC
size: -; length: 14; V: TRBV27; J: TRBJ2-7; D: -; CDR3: CASSFGTGKDEQYF; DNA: TGTGCCAGCAGTTTCGGGACTGGGAAGGACGAGCAGTACTTC
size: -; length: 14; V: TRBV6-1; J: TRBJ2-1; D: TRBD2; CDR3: CATSLQRDPLEQFF; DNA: TGTGCCACCAGTCTGCAGCGGGATCCGTTGGAGCAGTTCTTC
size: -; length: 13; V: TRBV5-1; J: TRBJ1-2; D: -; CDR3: CASSSGANYGYTF; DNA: TGCGCCAGCAGCTCGGGGGCTAACTATGGCTACACCTTC
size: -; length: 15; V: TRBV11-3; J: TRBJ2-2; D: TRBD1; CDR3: CASSPRDSYTGELFF; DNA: TGTGCCAGCAGCCCCCGGGACAGCTACACCGGGGAGCTGTTTTTT
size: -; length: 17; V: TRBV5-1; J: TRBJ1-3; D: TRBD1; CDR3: CASSLFWTGLEGNTIYF; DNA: TGCGCCAGCAGCCTATTCTGGACAGGGTTGGAAGGAAACACCATATATTTT
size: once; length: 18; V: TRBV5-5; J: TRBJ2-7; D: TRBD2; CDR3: CASSLAERLAGSSYEQYF; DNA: TGTGCCAGCAGCTTGGCCGAGCGTCTAGCGGGGAGCTCCTACGAGCAGTACTTC